This T cell receptor (beta chain) stems from a study of T cell responses to AZD1222 COVID-19 vaccine. V lost 5 bases, J lost 4 bases, and 13 bases lay in between. The CDR3 loop spans 14 amino acids. CDR1 LNHDA and CDR2 SQIVND come from the germline V gene (reference sequence). The data were produced by immunoSEQ multiplex PCR, yet TCRdb's version contains in-frame clones alone and is incomplete. The table has 110,000 to 150,000 clones, roughly 91% seen once. As regards this clone: The target antigen is unknown.

Study observations and caveats: Reportedly, close to half of spike-specific TCRs are directed against unmutated variant regions. Repertoires were sampled only after the peak T cell response. Females made up more of the donors, who were largely white British, and clonal diversity may have come out too low.

The sequence was obtained from an adult who received the AZD1222 COVID-19 vaccine. This chain links TRBV19 with TRBJ2-3; maybe TRBD1 (6 bases). The sample was peripheral blood, taken 28 days after the second AZD1222 dose. CDR3 coding DNA: TGTGCCAGTAGTTTTACAGGGATCGCAGATACGCAGTATTTT. Amino acid sequence: CASSFTGIADTQYF.